In its sample, the clone carrying this TCR beta chain was seen many times. This CDR3 contains 15 residues. V was pared by 5 bases and J by 4 bases, with 21 bases between. The germline CDR1 and CDR2 sequences are DFQATT and SNEGSKA (reference sequence). This sample was taken from a study of Graves' ophthalmopathy and Graves' hyperthyroidism. Beta-chain TCR CDR3 regions were amplified from RNA transcripts. First-round RT-PCR used HTBI primers; second-round multiplex PCR followed. TCRdb reprocessed the multiplex PCR reads via MiXCR and lists one record per CDR3 protein. The sample has roughly 420,000 distinct CDR3 sequences, about 21% seen once; the top ten hold under 3.5%.

This chain links TRBV20-1 with TRBJ2-7, with D possibly matching TRBD2 (6 bases). This receptor was taken from a woman between 18 and 29 years old with stable Graves' hyperthyroidism. The specimen sequenced was peripheral blood. The CDR3 DNA follows: TGCAGTGCTGGGGAGACTAGTGCCGGGTCGTACGAGCAGTACTTC. Protein: CSAGETSAGSYEQYF.